A selection of T cell receptor beta chains follows, all from one sample in a study of blood T cell repertoires in COVID-19. The assay was immunoSEQ multiplex PCR, and TCRdb's table has in-frame clones only and misses some. The data show under 150,000 clones, with around four fifths seen just once and roughly 7% held by the top ten. Sequencing was done on a sample of peripheral blood. Every receptor here comes from a man aged 65 to 79 with active or convalescent COVID-19. Both conserved end residues are part of each CDR3. A D gene is named only where the DNA matches it firmly. Size is omitted from some rows. Given values are once, few, many or a class for expanded clones.

.,TRBV20-1,.,TRBJ1-2,TGCAGTGCCCAGGGTAACTATGGCTACACCTTC,CSAQGNYGYTF
TRBD1,TRBV4-1,.,TRBJ1-5,TGCGCCAGCAGCCACGGACTACAGGGGCCATCCCAGCATTTT,CASSHGLQGPSQHF
.,TRBV11-3,.,TRBJ2-5,TGTGCCAGCAGCCTCCGACAATGGAGGGGTGCTCAAGAGACCCAGTACTTC,CASSLRQWRGAQETQYF
TRBD1,TRBV11-2,.,TRBJ2-3,TGTGCCAGCAGCTTCACAGGGGGCGGAGATACGCAGTATTTT,CASSFTGGGDTQYF
.,TRBV2,medium-sized,TRBJ2-7,TGTGCCAGCAGTCTCGGGGTACAGGGGACTGGCTACTTC,CASSLGVQGTGYF
.,TRBV18,.,TRBJ1-4,TGTGCCAGCTCACCCGCCAAGGACACCGGCCTGTTTTTT,CASSPAKDTGLFF
.,TRBV5-4,.,TRBJ1-2,TGTGCCAGCAGCTTGTATAGAGGCCTAGCTAACTATGGCTACACCTTC,CASSLYRGLANYGYTF
.,TRBV28,.,TRBJ1-2,TGTGCCAGCAGTGGTGACGGGAGGAGAGGCTACACCTTC,CASSGDGRRGYTF
TRBD1,TRBV18,.,TRBJ1-2,TGTGCCAGCTCACCCCAGCGCCCGGGACAGAAACCCATCTATGGCTACACCTTC,CASSPQRPGQKPIYGYTF
.,TRBV3-1/TRBV3-2,once,TRBJ2-1,TGTGCCAGCAGCCCACGGCGGAGTGGGGAGCAGTTCTTC,CASSPRRSGEQFF
TRBD2,TRBV9,.,TRBJ2-3,TGTGCCAGCAGCGTAAGAACTAGCGTAGATACGCAGTATTTT,CASSVRTSVDTQYF
TRBD2,TRBV7-3,.,TRBJ2-1,TGTGCCAGCAGCTTGCGCAGCGGGAGCTCCTACAATGAGCAGTTCTTC,CASSLRSGSSYNEQFF
.,TRBV4-3,.,TRBJ1-1,TGCGCCAGCAGCCAGAGAACCGGGACACTAGTGGAAGCTTTCTTT,CASSQRTGTLVEAFF
.,TRBV5-1,.,TRBJ1-1,TGCGCCAGCCGACTACTACAGGGTAACATGAACACTGAAGCTTTCTTT,CASRLLQGNMNTEAFF
TRBD2,TRBV5-4,.,TRBJ2-1,TGTGCCAGCAGCTCCCAGGGCGGGGGGGCCTACAATGAGCAGTTCTTC,CASSSQGGGAYNEQFF
TRBD1,TRBV5-8,.,TRBJ2-5,TGTGCCAGCAGCTCATTTCGACAGGGAAGGAGGGAGACCCAGTACTTC,CASSSFRQGRRETQYF
.,TRBV7-9,.,TRBJ1-2,TGTGCCAGCAGCTCGACAGGTTCCGGTTATGGCTACACCTTC,CASSSTGSGYGYTF
TRBD2,TRBV7-9,.,TRBJ2-1,TGTGCCAGCAGCTTAGATTCCGGGAGGAGTGAGCAGTTCTTC,CASSLDSGRSEQFF
TRBD2,TRBV5-1,.,TRBJ2-7,TGCGCCAGCAGCAAGCGGGGAGCCAATTACGAGCAGTACTTC,CASSKRGANYEQYF
TRBD2,TRBV11-2,.,TRBJ2-3,TGTGCCAGCAGCACCGGAGCGGGAACTGGCACAGATACGCAGTATTTT,CASSTGAGTGTDTQYF
.,TRBV15,.,TRBJ2-7,TGTGCCACCAGCAGAGATGTGACGGGCGAGCAGTACTTC,CATSRDVTGEQYF
.,TRBV7-2,.,TRBJ1-6,TGTGCCAGCAGCCTCGACAGTTGGAATTCACCCCTCCACTTT,CASSLDSWNSPLHF
.,TRBV19,.,TRBJ2-2,TGTGCCAGTAGTATAGACGCCGGGACAACGAACACCGGGGAGCTGTTTTTT,CASSIDAGTTNTGELFF
TRBD2,TRBV5-4,many,TRBJ2-5,TGTGCCAGCAGCAAGCCGGGACTAAGGCAAGAGACCCAGTACTTC,CASSKPGLRQETQYF
.,TRBV7-2,.,TRBJ2-3,TGTGCCAGCAGCTTTTGGGGGCGAGACACAGATACGCAGTATTTT,CASSFWGRDTDTQYF
TRBD1,TRBV6-5,.,TRBJ1-1,TGTGCCAGCAGGCCTGGGACAGGGAATACTGAAGCTTTCTTT,CASRPGTGNTEAFF
TRBD2,TRBV18,.,TRBJ2-1,TGTGCCAGCTCACCACCAGGACTAGCGGGTGACAATGAGCAGTTCTTC,CASSPPGLAGDNEQFF
TRBD1,TRBV7-6,.,TRBJ2-3,TGTGCCAGCAGCTTAGGAGACAGGGGTTCAAGCGCAGATACGCAGTATTTT,CASSLGDRGSSADTQYF
TRBD2,TRBV3-1/TRBV3-2,.,TRBJ2-1,TGTGCCAGCAGCCAAGCACTAGCGGGAGATGCTCTCTACAATGAGCAGTTCTTC,CASSQALAGDALYNEQFF
TRBD2,TRBV15,.,TRBJ2-6,TGTGCCACCAGCAGAGGAGGTAGCGGGAGGGTGGGTGGCACTGGGGCCAACGTCCTGACTTTC,CATSRGGSGRVGGTGANVLTF
TRBD2,TRBV5-1,few,TRBJ2-3,TGCGCCAGCAGCTTTAGCGGGGGGGACACAGATACGCAGTATTTT,CASSFSGGDTDTQYF
TRBD1,TRBV10-3,.,TRBJ2-7,TGTGCCATCAGTGATTTCACAGGGGGGACGGGAGAGCAGTACTTC,CAISDFTGGTGEQYF
TRBD1,TRBV6-5,.,TRBJ1-1,TGTGCCAGCAGTACTACCAGGGGGCGTACTGAAGCTTTCTTT,CASSTTRGRTEAFF
.,TRBV19,.,TRBJ1-5,TGTGCCAGTAGTATAGGCCGGGGGGGCAATCAGCCCCAGCATTTT,CASSIGRGGNQPQHF
.,TRBV6-1,once,TRBJ2-3,TGTGCCAGCAGTGAAATTTTGCAGCGGTTCCGCACAGATACGCAGTATTTT,CASSEILQRFRTDTQYF
TRBD1,TRBV11-2,few,TRBJ1-4,TGTGCCAGCAGCTTAGAGGCAGGGGGAAATGAAAAACTGTTTTTT,CASSLEAGGNEKLFF
TRBD2,TRBV6-5,.,TRBJ2-3,TGTGCCAGCAAGAGGGGACTAGCGGGGGCAGATACGCAGTATTTT,CASKRGLAGADTQYF
TRBD1,TRBV18,few,TRBJ1-1,TGTGCCAGCTCAACCCGACAGGGGTCAGCTTTCTTT,CASSTRQGSAFF
.,TRBV12-5,.,TRBJ2-7,TGTGCTAGTGGCGCGACACCCCCTCACGAGCAGTACTTC,CASGATPPHEQYF
TRBD1,TRBV28,few,TRBJ2-7,TGTGCCAGCAGATATCCCGGGACAGGGGGTCAAGAGCAGTACTTC,CASRYPGTGGQEQYF
.,TRBV11-2,.,TRBJ1-3,TGTGCCAGCAGCTTAGTATACAGGGACTCTGGAAACACCATATATTTT,CASSLVYRDSGNTIYF
.,TRBV21-1,.,TRBJ1-5,TGTGCCAGCAGCAAAAGGCTAGGAAGCAATCAGCCCCAGCATTTT,CASSKRLGSNQPQHF
.,TRBV3-1/TRBV3-2,.,TRBJ2-7,TGTGCCAGCAGCCAAGGGCGATACAGTTACGAGCAGTACTTC,CASSQGRYSYEQYF
.,TRBV3-1/TRBV3-2,.,TRBJ1-1,TGTGCCAGCAGCCTCTCTGAGAGAACTGAAGCTTTCTTT,CASSLSERTEAFF
TRBD2,TRBV7-3,few,TRBJ2-5,TGTGCCAGCAGCGCTAGCGGAGGCATAGGCGGGACCCAGTACTTC,CASSASGGIGGTQYF
TRBD1,TRBV5-6,.,TRBJ1-2,TGTGCCAGCAGCTTCAGGGACAGGGTTGACGGCTACACCTTC,CASSFRDRVDGYTF
TRBD2,TRBV2,.,TRBJ2-3,TGTGCCAGCATGACTAGCGGGGGGGCCTTTAGTGCAGATACGCAGTATTTT,CASMTSGGAFSADTQYF
TRBD1,TRBV28,.,TRBJ1-1,TGTGCCAGCAACGGGTGGACAGGAAACACTGAAGCTTTCTTT,CASNGWTGNTEAFF
.,TRBV2,.,TRBJ1-1,TGTGCCAGCAGTGAACGGGCGGGGGCGAACACTGAAGCTTTCTTT,CASSERAGANTEAFF
TRBD1,TRBV19,.,TRBJ1-2,TGTGCCAGTAGTAGGGACAGAATGGGCTACACCTTC,CASSRDRMGYTF
TRBD1,TRBV3-1/TRBV3-2,.,TRBJ1-3,TGTGCCAGCAGCCGGAACCCGGGACAGAAGAAGAACACCATATATTTT,CASSRNPGQKKNTIYF
TRBD1,TRBV7-2,.,TRBJ2-7,TGTGCCAGCAGCTGGACAGGTACGGCTTACGAGCAGTACTTC,CASSWTGTAYEQYF
.,TRBV4-2,once,TRBJ1-2,TGTGCCAGCAGCCTGCCCGGGGAGCCTTTGGATGGCTACACCTTC,CASSLPGEPLDGYTF